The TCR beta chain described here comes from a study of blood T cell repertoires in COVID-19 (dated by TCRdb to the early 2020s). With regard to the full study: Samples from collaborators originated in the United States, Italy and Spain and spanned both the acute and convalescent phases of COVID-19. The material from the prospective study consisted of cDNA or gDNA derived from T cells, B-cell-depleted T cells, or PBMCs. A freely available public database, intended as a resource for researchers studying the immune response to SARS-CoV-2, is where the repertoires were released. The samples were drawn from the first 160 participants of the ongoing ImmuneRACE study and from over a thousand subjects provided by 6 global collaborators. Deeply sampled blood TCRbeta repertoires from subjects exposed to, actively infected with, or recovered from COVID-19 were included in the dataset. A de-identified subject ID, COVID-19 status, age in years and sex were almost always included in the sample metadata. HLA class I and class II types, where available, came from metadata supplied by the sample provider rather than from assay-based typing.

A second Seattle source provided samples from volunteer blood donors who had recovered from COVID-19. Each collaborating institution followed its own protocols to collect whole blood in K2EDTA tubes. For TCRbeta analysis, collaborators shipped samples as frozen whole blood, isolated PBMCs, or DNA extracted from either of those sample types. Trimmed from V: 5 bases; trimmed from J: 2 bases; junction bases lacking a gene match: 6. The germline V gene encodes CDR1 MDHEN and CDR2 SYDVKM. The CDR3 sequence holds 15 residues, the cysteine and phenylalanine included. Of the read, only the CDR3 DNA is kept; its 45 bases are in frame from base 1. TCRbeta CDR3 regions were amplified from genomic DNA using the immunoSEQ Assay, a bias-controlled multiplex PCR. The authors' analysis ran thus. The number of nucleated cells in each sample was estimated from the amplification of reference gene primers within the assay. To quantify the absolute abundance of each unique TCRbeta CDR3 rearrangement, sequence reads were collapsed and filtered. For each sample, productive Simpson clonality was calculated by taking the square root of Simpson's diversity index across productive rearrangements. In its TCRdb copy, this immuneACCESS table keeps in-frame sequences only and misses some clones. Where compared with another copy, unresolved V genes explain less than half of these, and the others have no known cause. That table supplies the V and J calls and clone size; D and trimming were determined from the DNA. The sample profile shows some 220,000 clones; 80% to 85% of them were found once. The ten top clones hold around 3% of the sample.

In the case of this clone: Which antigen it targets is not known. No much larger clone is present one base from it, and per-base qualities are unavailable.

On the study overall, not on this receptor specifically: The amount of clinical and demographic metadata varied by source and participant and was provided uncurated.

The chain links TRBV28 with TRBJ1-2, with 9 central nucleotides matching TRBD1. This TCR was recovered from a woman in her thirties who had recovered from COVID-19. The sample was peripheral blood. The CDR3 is CASSPPGQGNYGYTF. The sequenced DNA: TGTGCCAGCAGTCCCCCGGGACAGGGCAACTATGGCTACACCTTC.